This T cell receptor (beta chain) was documented in a study of shared clonotypes between healthy human individuals. With V trimmed by 1 base and J by 4 bases, 4 bases remained unmatched. Germline V gives CDR1 SGHVS, CDR2 FNYEAQ. CDR3 length: 15 residues. Produced via immunoSEQ multiplex PCR; TCRdb's table is partial and in-frame only. Seen here are some 470,000 clones, over 65% observed once, and the top ten hold over 10%. The gene calls are TRBV7-6 and TRBJ2-7; 10 bases are a match to TRBD2. The source of this sequence is a woman in her forties in good health. Some clones in this sample may be carry-over from other donors' samples. Material for sequencing was PBMCs. DNA of the CDR3: TGTGCCAGCAGCTTAGATACTAGCGGGACTTACGAGCAGTACTTC. Translating it yields CASSLDTSGTYEQYF.